A single sample is the source of the 29 T cell receptor beta chains below, sequenced in a study of T-cell reconstitution after alpha-beta-depleted transplantation in children. As it was prepared, the TCRbeta library received unique molecular identifiers. Each CDR3 protein is one row after TCRdb ran MiXCR on the PCR reads. The data contain 100,000 to 120,000 distinct CDR3 sequences, 10% to 13% of them singletons. Sequences were derived from PBMCs from the stem cell graft donor, sampled from the stem cell graft. All receptors come from a human donor who donated a stem cell graft to a child with acute lymphoblastic leukemia.

This clonotype was recorded many times. CDR3 DNA: TGTGCCAGCATGTTAGGAGGGGGCGCGGGGAATTCACCCCTCCACTTT. It is translated as CASMLGGGAGNSPLHF. This sequence joins TRBV7-9 and TRBJ1-6, with 7 bases fitting TRBD1. The CDR3 is 16 residues long. V shed 7 bases and J 7 bases; nucleotides not matched to a gene: 13. Germline V CDR1 and CDR2: SEHNR, FQNEAQ (reference sequence).

Ten or more counts support this clonotype. V usage is TRBV5-6 and J usage is TRBJ2-7; D unresolved. Germline-derived CDR1 and CDR2 are SGHDT and YYEEEE. This CDR3 is built from 12 residues. V was shortened by 3 bases and J by 3 bases, with 7 bases between the two germline ends. This chain's CDR3 is CASSSTLYEQYF. CDR3 nucleotides: TGTGCCAGCAGCTCGACACTCTACGAGCAGTACTTC.

This clonotype was observed at least ten times. The CDR3 sequence is CSAGQTPYTDTQYF. The CDR3 DNA sequence: TGCAGTGCTGGCCAGACCCCTTACACAGATACGCAGTATTTT. The V and J genes are TRBV20-1 and TRBJ2-3; no firm D call. The CDR3 covers 14 residues. Per the germline V gene, CDR1 is DFQATT and CDR2 is SNEGSKA (reference sequence). Trimming took off 5 bases at V and 2 bases at J, with 14 bases between the two ends.

This clonotype was counted ten times or more. J is TRBJ2-5 and V is TRBV7-9; D gene unclear. V was pared by 6 bases and J by 1 base, with 15 bases between. This CDR3 has 15 amino acids. In germline, CDR1 is SEHNR, CDR2 FQNEAQ (reference sequence). The CDR3 protein is CASSPPRAAQETQYF. The CDR3 DNA reads as TGTGCCAGCAGTCCTCCAAGGGCAGCCCAAGAGACCCAGTACTTC.

At least ten counts were recorded for this clonotype. V and J are TRBV18 and TRBJ1-1; TRBD1 aligns across 7 bases. The germline V gene has CDR1 KGHSH and CDR2 LQKENI. V lost 4 bases, J lost 0 bases, and 2 bases stayed unmatched. The CDR3 runs 14 residues. DNA for the CDR3: TGTGCCAGCTCACAAGGGGGCATGAACACTGAAGCTTTCTTT. Translated: CASSQGGMNTEAFF. The full variable domain, its missing parts supplied by reference TRBV18 and TRBJ1-1, is NAGVMQNPRHLVRRRGQEARLRCSPMKGHSHVYWYRQLPEEGLKFMVYLQKENIIDESGMPKERFSAEFPKEGPSILRIQQVVRGDSAAYFCASSQGGMNTEAFFGQGTRLTVV.

This clonotype was detected many times. The chain uses TRBV9 and TRBJ2-7, with a weak D call TRBD2 (7 bases). This CDR3 contains 13 residues. Trimming took off 0 bases at V and 7 bases at J, with 11 bases between the two ends. Germline V gene sequence: CDR1 SGDLS, CDR2 YYNGEE. CDR3 region: CASSVGGGGEQYF. Written as DNA, the CDR3 is TGTGCCAGCAGCGTAGGAGGGGGGGGAGAGCAGTACTTC.

There are many counts of this clonotype. The V gene is TRBV10-3, the J gene TRBJ2-5; D is undetermined. The V end was cut by 0 bases, the J end by 1 base, with 15 bases between. CDR1 and CDR2 from the germline V gene are ENHRY and SYGVKD. This CDR3 spans 17 amino acids. CDR3 nucleotide sequence: TGTGCCATCAGTGAGTCCGGGCCTAGATCAACCCAAGAGACCCAGTACTTC. Its translation is CAISESGPRSTQETQYF.

The table lists this clonotype with many counts. The chain recombines TRBV5-1 with TRBJ2-7, with TRBD2 matching over 9 bases. Germline lookup yields CDR1 SGHRS and CDR2 YFSETQ. Trimming removed 1 base from V and 7 bases from J; junction bases left unmatched: 15. The length of the CDR3 is 17 residues. CDR3 coding DNA: TGCGCCAGCAGCTTGAGAGGGGCTAGCGGGATCCCGCCGGAGCAGTACTTC. Translating it yields CASSLRGASGIPPEQYF.

This clonotype was seen at least ten times. J is TRBJ1-5 and V is TRBV20-1; possible D gene TRBD1, 5 bases. Germline CDR1 is DFQATT and CDR2 is SNEGSKA (reference sequence). The CDR3 is 13 amino acids. Between the trimmed V and J ends, which lost 6 bases and 1 base, there was a span of 10 bases. Written as DNA, the CDR3 is TGCAGTGCCTGGGGGAAGAGCAATCAGCCCCAGCATTTT. Its translation: CSAWGKSNQPQHF.

Ten or more counts support this clonotype. This chain links TRBV12-3 or TRBV12-4 with TRBJ1-1, with TRBD1 identical over 7 bases. V trimming: 5 bases; J trimming: 3 bases; junction bases outside the gene matches: 6. The length of the CDR3 is 14 residues. CDR3 DNA: TGTGCCAGCAGTACGACAGGGTTTGACACTGAAGCTTTCTTT. Its protein is CASSTTGFDTEAFF.

The chain employs TRBV20-1 and TRBJ1-6; the match to TRBD1 covers 11 bases. CDR1 and CDR2 (germline): DFQATT, SNEGSKA (reference sequence). This CDR3 spans 15 amino acids. V lost 0 bases and J lost 14; bases outside the gene matches: 9. The CDR3 spells CSARDLGTGGTALHF. As DNA, the CDR3 is TGCAGTGCTAGAGATTTGGGGACAGGGGGAACGGCCCTCCACTTT.

This clonotype came up many times. This rearrangement joins TRBV9 to TRBJ1-1, with D possibly being TRBD1 (5 bases). The V gene lost 0 bases and the J gene lost 5 bases, with 20 bases spanning the gap. The CDR3 consists of 17 residues. Germline loops: CDR1 SGDLS, CDR2 YYNGEE. CDR3 in amino acids: CASSVAGSRGPGTEAFF. The CDR3 DNA follows: TGTGCCAGCAGCGTAGCTGGATCTCGGGGACCGGGGACTGAAGCTTTCTTT. The entire variable domain, with the rest obtained from reference TRBV9 and TRBJ1-1, is as follows: DSGVTQTPKHLITATGQRVTLRCSPRSGDLSVYWYQQSLDQGLQFLIQYYNGEERAKGNILERFSAQQFPDLHSELNLSSLELGDSALYFCASSVAGSRGPGTEAFFGQGTRLTVV.

This clonotype was seen many times. This chain connects TRBV5-1 to TRBJ2-7; 7 nucleotides agree with TRBD1. In germline, CDR1 is SGHRS, CDR2 YFSETQ. Trimming cost V 0 bases and J 3 bases; bases outside gene matches: 9. The CDR3 spans 16 residues. The CDR3 region has the DNA TGCGCCAGCAGCTTGGTTCCCGGACAGGTGAGCTACGAGCAGTACTTC. This sequence encodes CASSLVPGQVSYEQYF.

The chain has TRBV20-1 and TRBJ2-2; D ambiguous. The V end lost 3 bases, the J end lost 3 bases, and 14 bases lay between the germline ends. In germline, CDR1 is DFQATT, CDR2 SNEGSKA (reference sequence). The length of the CDR3 is 15 residues. The DNA for the CDR3 is TGCAGTGCTAGTGACGGTTCGAGCCACACCGGGGAGCTGTTTTTT. Its translation is CSASDGSSHTGELFF.

This clonotype was counted at least ten times. The CDR3 sequence is CASSYSGTAFEAFF. The CDR3 DNA sequence: TGTGCCAGCAGTTACTCGGGGACGGCCTTCGAAGCTTTCTTT. The gene calls are TRBV6-5 and TRBJ1-1, with a possible D match to TRBD1 (5 bases). The CDR3 contains 14 residues. Germline V gives CDR1 MNHEY, CDR2 SVGAGI. The V end was cut by 0 bases, the J end by 8 bases, with 13 bases between.

The chain combines TRBV12-3 or TRBV12-4 with TRBJ1-4; D is ambiguous. The V end lost 5 bases, the J end lost 4 bases, and 17 bases lay between the germline ends. CDR3 size: 16 residues. CDR3 in amino acids: CASSPPMAGSNEKLFF. CDR3 DNA: TGTGCCAGCAGTCCACCGATGGCTGGGAGTAATGAAAAACTGTTTTTT.

This clonotype was seen repeatedly, ten times or more. In DNA, the CDR3 is TGTGCCAGCAGCTTAGGGGCCCCACAGGGGGGTCATGGCTACACCTTC. This encodes CASSLGAPQGGHGYTF. This chain links TRBV7-2 with TRBJ1-2, with 8 bases lining up with TRBD1. The V segment lost 1 base and the J segment 6 bases; nucleotides outside the gene matches: 10. This CDR3 is 16 amino acids long. CDR1 and CDR2 (germline): SGHTA, FQGNSA.

This clonotype has ten or more counts. The chain uses TRBV7-9 and TRBJ2-5; 12 positions match TRBD2. The CDR3 spans 16 residues. V shed 5 bases, J shed 1 base, and the junction held 5 bases outside the gene matches. Germline CDR1 and CDR2: SEHNR and FQNEAQ (reference sequence). CDR3 sequence: CASSPGLAGLQETQYF. The CDR3, as DNA: TGTGCCAGCAGCCCCGGACTAGCGGGGCTCCAAGAGACCCAGTACTTC. The full variable domain, with the rest looked up from reference TRBV7-9 and TRBJ2-5, is DTGVSQNPRHKITKRGQNVTFRCDPISEHNRLYWYRQTLGQGPEFLTYFQNEAQLEKSRLLSDRFSAERPKGSFSTLEIQRTEQGDSAMYLCASSPGLAGLQETQYFGPGTRLLVL.

This clonotype occurred many times. The CDR3 sequence is CASSLNRGRDEKLFF. The CDR3, as DNA: TGTGCCAGCAGCTTAAACCGGGGCAGAGATGAAAAACTGTTTTTT. The chain joins TRBV7-9 to TRBJ1-4; perhaps TRBD1 as D (5 bases). The germline gives CDR1 SEHNR, CDR2 FQNEAQ (reference sequence). V gave up 2 bases and J gave up 6 bases, with 13 bases separating them. CDR3 length: 15 amino acids.

The chain uses TRBV12-3 or TRBV12-4 and TRBJ2-7; D not certain. V was trimmed by 10 bases and J by 4 bases, leaving 11 bases between them. There are 11 residues in the CDR3. CDR3 nucleotides: TGTGCCATCAGCTTGGCTTACGAGCAGTACTTC. It is translated as CAISLAYEQYF.

This clonotype was seen at least ten times. The rearrangement joins TRBV4-3 to TRBJ2-1; 13 bases align to TRBD2. The V and J ends lost 5 bases and 8 bases, in that order; junction bases with no gene match: 6. CDR1 LGHNA and CDR2 YSLEER come from the germline V gene. CDR3 length: 15 residues. The CDR3 loop reads CASSMTSGGNDEQFF. The DNA for the CDR3 is TGCGCCAGCAGCATGACTAGCGGGGGGAACGATGAGCAGTTCTTC.

This clonotype was seen ten or more times. V is TRBV20-1 and J is TRBJ2-7; D call uncertain. CDR1 is DFQATT, CDR2 SNEGSKA, per germline (reference sequence). V was shortened by 4 bases and J by 5 bases, with 12 bases between the two germline ends. The CDR3 extends over 12 amino acids. CDR3 loop: CSAISALNEQYF. CDR3 DNA: TGCAGTGCTATTTCGGCTCTCAACGAGCAGTACTTC.

V is TRBV5-1 and J is TRBJ1-5; no clear D gene. CDR3 length equals 14 residues. Trimming took off 5 bases at V and 4 bases at J, with 13 bases between the two ends. Germline V gives CDR1 SGHRS, CDR2 YFSETQ. The CDR3 sequence: CASRTGPSNQPQHF. In DNA, the CDR3 is TGCGCCAGCAGAACCGGGCCCTCTAATCAGCCCCAGCATTTT.

This clonotype qualifies as medium-sized. In nucleotides, the CDR3 is TGTGCCAGCAGTTTAGGAGGGACAGGATACAATGAGCAGTTCTTC. It translates to CASSLGGTGYNEQFF. J is TRBJ2-1 and V is TRBV12-3 or TRBV12-4; 8 bases agree with TRBD1. Losses at the gene ends were 1 base for V and 4 bases for J; bases not matched to a gene: 3. CDR3 length equals 15 residues.

At least ten counts were recorded for this clonotype. The gene calls are TRBV6-1 and TRBJ2-6; 9 nucleotides agree with TRBD1. Per the germline V gene, CDR1 is MNHNS and CDR2 is SASEGT. The CDR3 totals 18 residues. Unmatched junction bases numbered 12, after V lost 8 bases and J lost 1 base. The CDR3 DNA reads TGTGCCAGCCGTGGTGGACAGGGGCAGAGTTCTGGGGCCAACGTCCTGACTTTC. Translated, it gives CASRGGQGQSSGANVLTF.

The chain combines TRBV9 with TRBJ2-7; D gene unclear. Germline CDR1 reads SGDLS; CDR2 reads YYNGEE. The CDR3 runs 11 residues. V dropped 5 bases and J dropped 3 bases, with 6 bases sitting between them. This CDR3 reads CASSTIYEQYF. Here the CDR3 DNA reads TGTGCCAGCAGTACCATCTACGAGCAGTACTTC.

This clonotype was picked up many times. The CDR3 coding sequence is TGTGCCACCAGCAGGCACCTACCGAACAGGGGTAAAGGAAACACCATATATTTT. Translation: CATSRHLPNRGKGNTIYF. This sequence joins TRBV15 and TRBJ1-3, with 7 bases identical to TRBD1. Germline V gene data show CDR1 as LNHNV and CDR2 as YYDKDF (reference sequence). Unmatched junction bases numbered 15, after V lost 3 bases and J lost 4 bases. CDR3 length: 18 amino acids.

This clonotype was observed at least ten times. V is TRBV5-1 and J is TRBJ1-2; the D is unclear. The V and J ends lost 1 base and 13 bases respectively, with 23 bases between them. The CDR3 covers 15 residues. Germline CDR1 is SGHRS and CDR2 is YFSETQ. CDR3 bases: TGCGCCAGCAGCTTGAATGATGGGCCTCGCCCCCTCGCCACCTTC. This encodes CASSLNDGPRPLATF.

On this clonotype itself: With a much larger clone just one base away, this may be a read error. V is TRBV20-1 and J is TRBJ1-5, with TRBD1 as a possible D gene (6 bases). Per the germline V gene, CDR1 is DFQATT and CDR2 is SNEGSKA (reference sequence). The CDR3 length is 13 residues. The chain's CDR3 is CSAPDRTNQPRHF. The DNA of the CDR3 is TGCAGTGCTCCGGACAGAACCAACCAGCCCCGGCATTTT.